The 13 T cell receptor beta chains below come from one sample, sequenced in a study of CD8 T cell repertoires and HIV-1 epitope variants (dated by TCRdb to the early 2020s). Library preparation used the immunoSEQ multiplex PCR assay. The source is immuneACCESS, and TCRdb retained only in-frame sequences with V and J called. Part of the clones is not carried over; for the studies checked, unresolved V genes explain less than half of this, and the remainder is unexplained. This sample is represented by about 5,100 clones; 60% to 75% of them were singletons. The leading ten clones occupy 43% of the sample. No antigen has been assigned to these receptors. Source material: cultured CD8+ T cells derived from PBMCs. These receptors came from a male donor with HIV.

The chain is built from TRBV28 and TRBJ1-1; 7 nucleotides line up with TRBD1. CDR3 size: 14 residues. CDR1 is MDHEN and CDR2 is SYDVKM in the germline V gene. V dropped 8 bases and J dropped 3; count of bases not matched to a gene: 9. The CDR3 region has the DNA TGTGCCAGCGCCATCCAGGGGGGAGACACTGAAGCTTTCTTT. Translation gives CASAIQGGDTEAFF.

CDR3 sequence (DNA): TGTGCCAGCAGCGGACAGGGGTGGAATGGCTACACCTTC. Translation: CASSGQGWNGYTF. V is TRBV7-6 and J is TRBJ1-2; 9 bases line up with TRBD1. This CDR3 has 13 amino acids. Germline values: CDR1 SGHVS, CDR2 FNYEAQ. With 5 bases clipped from V and 6 bases from J, the junction kept 4 bases outside the gene matches.

V and J are TRBV5-4 and TRBJ2-7; tentative D call: TRBD2 (6 bases). V lost 0 bases and J 3 bases, leaving 10 bases between the germline ends. The CDR3 loop spans 14 amino acids. The germline V gene has CDR1 SGHNT and CDR2 YYREEE (reference sequence). The CDR3 sequence is CASSLAGDGYEQYF. The CDR3 bases are TGTGCCAGCAGCTTGGCGGGAGATGGCTACGAGCAGTACTTC.

This clone rates as medium-sized. The chain joins TRBV4-2 to TRBJ2-7, with D possibly matching TRBD1 (6 bases). Germline values: CDR1 LGHNA, CDR2 YNFKEQ. CDR3 length: 15 residues. V lost 0 bases to trimming and J lost 1 base, with 10 bases between them. CDR3 coding DNA: TGTGCCAGCAGCCAAGAGGACAGCGATTCCTACGAGCAGTACTTC. The encoded protein is CASSQEDSDSYEQYF.

V gene TRBV4-3 combines with J gene TRBJ1-5, with 9 bases matching TRBD1. The CDR3 is 15 residues long. CDR1 is LGHNA, CDR2 YSLEER, per germline. The V gene end was trimmed by 2 bases and the J gene end by 6 bases; junction bases not matched to a gene: 5. CDR3 residues: CASSQTYRGRQPQHF. The DNA of the CDR3 is TGCGCCAGCAGCCAAACTTACAGGGGGCGTCAGCCCCAGCATTTT.

The CDR3 sequence: CASSLGTGYHGDTQYF. CDR3 DNA sequence: TGTGCCAGCAGCTTGGGGACAGGGTATCATGGAGATACGCAGTATTTT. The rearrangement joins TRBV5-5 to TRBJ2-3; TRBD1 matches 8 bases. The CDR3 loop spans 16 amino acids. Germline values: CDR1 SGHKS, CDR2 YYEKEE (reference sequence). Trimming removed 0 bases from V and 5 bases from J; junction bases left unmatched: 8.

This clone was counted once. The V call is TRBV28, the J call TRBJ2-3; 13 bases are shared with TRBD2. This CDR3 comprises 18 residues. V gave up 7 bases and J gave up 2 bases; unmatched junction bases: 12. Germline CDR1 and CDR2: MDHEN and SYDVKM. DNA for the CDR3: TGTGCCAGCACACACACTAGCGGGAGGGCCGGTGCCACAGATACGCAGTATTTT. It codes for CASTHTSGRAGATDTQYF.

Worth noting for this clone: The junction differs from germline at one of its ends, possibly a read error. The V call is TRBV4-1, the J call TRBJ2-7; tentatively, D is TRBD1 (6 bases). CDR1 is MGHRA and CDR2 is YSYEKL in the germline V gene. This CDR3 spans 15 amino acids. The CDR3 protein is CASSQEDSDSYEQYF. The DNA of the CDR3 is TGTGCCAGCAGCCAAGAGGACAGCGATTCCTACGAGCAGTACTTC.

V usage is TRBV7-6 and J usage is TRBJ2-7; tentative D call: TRBD2 (6 bases). V lost 2 bases, J lost 6 bases, and 8 bases lay in between. CDR1 and CDR2 from the germline V gene are SGHVS and FNYEAQ. The CDR3 consists of 12 residues. CDR3 residues: CASSLRAGEQYF. The CDR3 DNA follows: TGTGCCAGCAGCTTACGAGCGGGCGAGCAGTACTTC.

The chain joins TRBV30 to TRBJ2-1; TRBD2 matches 9 bases. Germline loops: CDR1 GTSNPN, CDR2 SVGIG (reference sequence). The J segment lost 5 bases and the V segment lost 1 base, leaving 6 bases of the junction unmatched. The CDR3 extends over 15 amino acids. The DNA of the CDR3 is TGTGCCTGGAGTGCATCCCGGACTAGCGACAATGAGCAGTTCTTC. It specifies CAWSASRTSDNEQFF.

The chain has TRBV9 and TRBJ2-3, with TRBD2 as a possible D gene (5 bases). This CDR3 has 15 residues. CDR1 and CDR2 (germline): SGDLS, YYNGEE. V shed 0 bases and J shed 3 bases, with 11 bases lying between them. CDR3 sequence (DNA): TGTGCCAGCAGCGTAGCTTGGAGGAGGACAGATACGCAGTATTTT. Translating it yields CASSVAWRRTDTQYF.

This rearrangement joins TRBV28 to TRBJ2-5; D is unresolved. The germline CDR1 and CDR2 sequences are MDHEN and SYDVKM. The CDR3 sequence is 15 residues long. Trimming cost V 4 bases and J 0 bases, with 12 bases left between them. Here the CDR3 DNA reads TGTGCCAGCAGTTCCGTCGACCGAGACCAAGAGACCCAGTACTTC. Encoded protein: CASSSVDRDQETQYF.

The V call is TRBV13, the J call TRBJ2-7; D not certain. CDR1 and CDR2 (germline): PRHDT, FYEKMQ (reference sequence). V was pared by 3 bases and J by 5 bases, with 17 bases between. The CDR3 is 15 residues long. The CDR3 loop is CASSFSVSLGNEQYF. The CDR3 DNA follows: TGTGCCAGCAGCTTCTCCGTCTCGCTGGGAAACGAGCAGTACTTC.